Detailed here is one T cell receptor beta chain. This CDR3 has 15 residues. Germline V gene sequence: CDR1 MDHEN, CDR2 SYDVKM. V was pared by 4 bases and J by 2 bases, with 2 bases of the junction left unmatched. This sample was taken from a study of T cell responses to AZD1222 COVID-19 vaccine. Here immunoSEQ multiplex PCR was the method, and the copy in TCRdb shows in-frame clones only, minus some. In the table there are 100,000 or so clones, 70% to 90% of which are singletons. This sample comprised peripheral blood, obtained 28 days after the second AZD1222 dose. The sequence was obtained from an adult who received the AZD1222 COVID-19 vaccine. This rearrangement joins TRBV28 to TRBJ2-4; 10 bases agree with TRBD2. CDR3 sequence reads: CASSSSGSTKNIQYF. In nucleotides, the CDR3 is TGTGCCAGCAGTTCTAGCGGGAGTACCAAAAACATTCAGTACTTC.